This T cell receptor beta chain originates from a study of T cell changes during pregnancy in multiple sclerosis. The CDR3 spans 14 residues. V was shortened by 5 bases and J by 2 bases, with 12 bases between the two germline ends. CDR1 SNHLY and CDR2 FYNNEI come from the germline V gene. Clones were read by immunoSEQ multiplex PCR, and TCRdb kept only the in-frame ones, dropping some. Here the sample spans about 60,000 clones, around 93% being singletons. The sequencing here drew on CD4+ T cells from peripheral blood mononuclear cells, taken in the first trimester of pregnancy. This clonotype was sampled from a female donor with multiple sclerosis, enrolled in a pregnancy study. The rearrangement joins TRBV2 to TRBJ1-2; D is perhaps TRBD1 (5 bases). CDR3 region: CASSFLQDNYGYTF. The CDR3 DNA reads TGTGCCAGCAGTTTCTTACAGGACAACTATGGCTACACCTTC. Looking up the rest from reference TRBV2 and TRBJ1-2 gives the full variable domain: EPEVTQTPSHQVTQMGQEVILRCVPISNHLYFYWYRQILGQKVEFLVSFYNNEISEKSEIFDDQFSVERPDGSNFTLKIRSTKLEDSAMYFCASSFLQDNYGYTFGSGTRLTVV.